This entry lists 20 T cell receptor beta chains sequenced from one sample in a study of CD8+CD57+ T cells in acquired aplastic anemia. Profiling that covered TCR beta VDJ and CDR3 relied on genomic DNA as its template. TCRdb reanalysed the reads using MiXCR and keeps one entry per CDR3 protein. The table lists 250,000 to 350,000 distinct CDR3 sequences, approximately 55% of them singletons. Sequenced input: sorted CD4+, CD8+, or CD8+CD57+ T cells (not recorded which) from PBMCs. The receptor set was obtained from a human donor with severe aplastic anemia or a healthy control (not recorded which).

J is TRBJ1-5 and V is TRBV2, with D tentatively TRBD1 (6 bases). The assigned J gene may be wrong: the sequence end matches TRBJ2-3 better. Looked up from germline, CDR1 is SNHLY and CDR2 is FYNNEI. This CDR3 region has 14 residues. The CDR3 loop reads CASKMTGEGQPQYF. The CDR3 nucleotides are TGTGCCAGCAAAATGACAGGAGAGGGTCAGCCCCAGTATTTT.

CDR3 in amino acids: CSARGVGGYNEQFF. CDR3 DNA: TGCAGTGCTAGAGGGGTCGGGGGCTACAATGAGCAGTTCTTC. The gene calls are TRBV20-1 and TRBJ2-1, with D tentatively TRBD2 (6 bases). Germline loops: CDR1 DFQATT, CDR2 SNEGSKA (reference sequence). This CDR3 comprises 14 residues. V lost 1 base to trimming and J lost 3 bases, with 10 bases between them.

As for this clonotype: This CDR3 fails to terminate in the conserved phenylalanine or tryptophan, so it likely reflects a read error. The limits of the CDR3 on the DNA are not certain, so only TCRdb's listed CDR3 is given. This CDR3 is CASSQEGLKLG. The chain is built from TRBV2 and TRBJ2-7; TRBD1 is the table's D call and was not checked against the DNA. Termini included, the CDR3 measures 11 amino acids. Per the germline V gene, CDR1 is SNHLY and CDR2 is FYNNEI.

V is TRBV10-3 and J is TRBJ2-7, with 12 bases matching TRBD2. The CDR3 loop spans 14 amino acids. J was trimmed by 4 bases and V by 6 bases; bases with no gene match: 4. Germline-derived CDR1 and CDR2 are ENHRY and SYGVKD. In DNA form, the CDR3 reads TGTGCCATCAGCTTGGGACTAGCGGGTTACGAGCAGTACTTC. Protein product: CAISLGLAGYEQYF.

The chain links TRBV10-3 to TRBJ1-2; the match to TRBD1 covers 7 bases. The CDR3 length is 14 residues. CDR1 ENHRY and CDR2 SYGVKD come from the germline V gene. Trimming cost V 6 bases and J 3 bases; bases outside gene matches: 7. CDR3 DNA sequence: TGTGCCATCAGACCGCAGGGGGGGGACTATGGCTACACCTTC. Translated: CAIRPQGGDYGYTF.

As for this clonotype: Germline is not matched at one junction end, which may reflect a read error. The chain carries TRBV20-1 and TRBJ1-6; TRBD1 matches at 7 bases. The CDR3 totals 15 residues. CDR1 and CDR2 from the germline V gene are DFQATT and SNEGSKA (reference sequence). The CDR3 loop reads CSAISTGRGNSPPHF. The DNA for the CDR3 is TGCAGTGCTATATCGACAGGGCGAGGTAATTCACCCCCCCACTTT.

The gene calls are TRBV20-1 and TRBJ1-1, with D unclear. Trimming removed 6 bases from V and 9 bases from J, with 5 bases in between. The germline V gene has CDR1 DFQATT and CDR2 SNEGSKA (reference sequence). This CDR3 has 8 amino acids. This chain's CDR3 is CSAPQAFF. The CDR3 DNA reads as TGCAGTGCGCCCCAAGCTTTCTTT.

To note about this clonotype: A read error may produce the germline difference seen at one junction end. The rearrangement joins TRBV6-5 to TRBJ2-1; 8 bases map to TRBD1. The CDR3 contains 16 residues. Germline V gene data show CDR1 as MNHEY and CDR2 as SVGAGI. The CDR3 coding sequence is TGTGCCAGCAGTTACTCCGGGCAGGGGGCCTACAGTGAGCAGTTCTTC. This gives the protein CASSYSGQGAYSEQFF.

This clonotype was seen a few times. The V gene is TRBV20-1, the J gene TRBJ2-7; 7 bases match TRBD2. With V trimmed by 2 bases and J by 4 bases, 14 bases remained unmatched. The CDR3 is 16 amino acids. The germline V gene encodes CDR1 DFQATT and CDR2 SNEGSKA (reference sequence). In nucleotides, the CDR3 is TGCAGTGCTAGACCCTCAGGCGGGAGAGGGAAGTACGAGCAGTACTTC. Translation gives CSARPSGGRGKYEQYF.

The chain has TRBV5-1 and TRBJ2-7; 9 bases match TRBD1. CDR1 SGHRS and CDR2 YFSETQ come from the germline V gene. V shed 0 bases and J 0 bases; nucleotides not matched to a gene: 4. The CDR3 consists of 16 residues. CDR3 bases: TGCGCCAGCAGCTTGGCCGGACAGGGGTCCTCCTACGAGCAGTACTTC. This encodes CASSLAGQGSSYEQYF.

This clonotype was seen once. The V call is TRBV11-3, the J call TRBJ2-5; a weak D match, TRBD2 (5 bases). V gave up 1 base and J gave up 0 bases, with 6 bases separating them. The CDR3 has 14 residues. CDR1 and CDR2 (germline): SGHNT, YENEEA. The CDR3 protein is CASSLGRDQETQYF. In nucleotides, the CDR3 is TGTGCCAGCAGCTTAGGGCGGGACCAAGAGACCCAGTACTTC. Variable domain in full (rest from reference TRBV11-3 and TRBJ2-5): EAGVVQSPRYKIIEKKQPVAFWCNPISGHNTLYWYLQNLGQGPELLIRYENEEAVDDSQLPKDRFSAERLKGVDSTLKIQPAELGDSAVYLCASSLGRDQETQYFGPGTRLLVL.

The table lists this clonotype with a count of one. The chain links TRBV7-2 to TRBJ2-6, with TRBD2 matching over 8 bases. CDR3 length: 18 amino acids. Germline loops: CDR1 SGHTA, CDR2 FQGNSA. V shed 5 bases, J shed 4 bases, and the junction held 13 bases outside the gene matches. Written as DNA, the CDR3 is TGTGCCAGCAGCCCCCTCCGGGGACTAGTGGGAGGGGCCAACGTCCTGACTTTC. Its protein product is CASSPLRGLVGGANVLTF.

This sequence joins TRBV4-1 and TRBJ2-2, with D possibly being TRBD2 (7 bases). This CDR3 has 20 residues. CDR1 and CDR2 (germline): MGHRA, YSYEKL. V was trimmed by 4 bases and J by 1 base, leaving 25 bases between them. The CDR3 loop reads CASSRGWDQGRGENTGELFF. DNA of the CDR3: TGCGCCAGCAGCCGGGGTTGGGACCAGGGGAGGGGGGAGAACACCGGGGAGCTGTTTTTT.

This clonotype was picked up many times. The chain recombines TRBV9 with TRBJ1-3; 11 bases agree with TRBD1. Trimming cost V 5 bases and J 3 bases; bases outside gene matches: 10. The germline CDR1 and CDR2 sequences are SGDLS and YYNGEE. This CDR3 region has 17 residues. CDR3 nucleotides: TGTGCCAGCAGACCCTCCGGGACAGGGGGTTATGGAAACACCATATATTTT. Translating it yields CASRPSGTGGYGNTIYF.

Concerning this clonotype: The CDR3 end shows no conserved phenylalanine or tryptophan, and so a read error is likely. The chain links TRBV7-2 to TRBJ2-5; D gene uncertain. Germline V gene lookup returns CDR1 SGHTA and CDR2 FQGNSA. Trimming removed 0 bases from V and 4 bases from J, with 9 bases in between. This CDR3 is 14 amino acids long. The CDR3 DNA reads TGTGCCAGCAGCTTAGCGGGTAGAGGAGAGACCCAGTACTCC. It is translated as CASSLAGRGETQYS.

This sequence joins TRBV7-2 and TRBJ2-7; a weak D match, TRBD1 (6 bases). This CDR3 is 14 amino acids long. From germline, CDR1 is SGHTA and CDR2 FQGNSA. V was shortened by 5 bases and J by 2 bases, with 13 bases between the two germline ends. The CDR3 DNA sequence: TGTGCCAGCAGCGGGGGCCTCCTTACCTACGAGCAGTACTTC. Translating it yields CASSGGLLTYEQYF.

V and J are TRBV20-1 and TRBJ1-1; D gene ambiguous. V was clipped by 0 bases and J by 3 bases, with 8 bases between them. The CDR3 has 13 residues. Per the germline V gene, CDR1 is DFQATT and CDR2 is SNEGSKA (reference sequence). CDR3 sequence (DNA): TGCAGTGCTAGAGATCGCCAGTACACTGAAGCTTTCTTT. Its translation is CSARDRQYTEAFF.

This clonotype showed up just a few times. A single base separates this from a much larger clone, so it may be a read error. This sequence joins TRBV12-3 or TRBV12-4 and TRBJ2-1, with TRBD1 identical over 9 bases. V shed 6 bases and J 7 bases; nucleotides not matched to a gene: 10. This CDR3 spans 15 amino acids. This CDR3 is CASRKAGTGRNEQFF. The CDR3 bases are TGTGCCAGCAGGAAAGCCGGGACAGGGCGAAATGAGCAGTTCTTC.

The chain has TRBV7-9 and TRBJ2-2; 8 positions match TRBD1. The germline gives CDR1 SEHNR, CDR2 FQNEAQ (reference sequence). The CDR3 spans 16 residues. The V gene end was trimmed by 3 bases and the J gene end by 4 bases; junction bases not matched to a gene: 7. CDR3 sequence (DNA): TGTGCCAGCAGCTTCGGACAGGGATTTAGCACCGGGGAGCTGTTTTTT. This gives the protein CASSFGQGFSTGELFF.

This clonotype was detected many times. The rearrangement joins TRBV2 to TRBJ2-7; 10 bases are shared with TRBD1. The CDR3 length is 14 residues. Germline CDR1 reads SNHLY; CDR2 reads FYNNEI. V was pared by 6 bases and J by 2 bases, with 4 bases of the junction left unmatched. The CDR3 sequence: CASSSDRGTYEQYF. Written as DNA, the CDR3 is TGTGCCAGCAGCTCGGACAGGGGGACCTACGAGCAGTACTTC.